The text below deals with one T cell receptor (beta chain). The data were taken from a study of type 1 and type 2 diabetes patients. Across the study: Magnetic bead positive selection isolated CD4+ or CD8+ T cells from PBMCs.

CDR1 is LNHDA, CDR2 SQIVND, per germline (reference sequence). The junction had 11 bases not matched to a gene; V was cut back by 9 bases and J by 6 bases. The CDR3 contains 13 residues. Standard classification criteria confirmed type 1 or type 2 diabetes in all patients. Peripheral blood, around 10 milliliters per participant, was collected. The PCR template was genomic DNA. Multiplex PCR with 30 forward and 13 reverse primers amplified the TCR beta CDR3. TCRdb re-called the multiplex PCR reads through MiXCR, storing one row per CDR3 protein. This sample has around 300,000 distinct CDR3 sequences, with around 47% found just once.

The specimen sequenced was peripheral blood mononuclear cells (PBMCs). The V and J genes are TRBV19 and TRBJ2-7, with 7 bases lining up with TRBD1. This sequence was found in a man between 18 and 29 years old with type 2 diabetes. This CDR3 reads CASTKPTGVEQYF. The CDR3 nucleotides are TGTGCCAGCACCAAACCAACAGGGGTCGAGCAGTACTTC.